One TCR beta chain is described in this entry. At the DNA level, this CDR3 is encoded by other sequences in the same sample as well. The sample is drawn from a study of shared clonotypes between healthy human individuals. Repertoires were generated with immunoSEQ multiplex PCR, while TCRdb's copy carries only in-frame clones and drops some. Among around 1,000,000 clones listed, approximately 77% were seen once. The ends lost 6 bases at V and 0 bases at J; junction bases unmatched: 2. Looked up from germline, CDR1 is SNHLY and CDR2 is FYNNEI. CDR3 size: 14 residues. The V and J genes are TRBV2 and TRBJ2-5, with TRBD1 matching over 9 bases. The sequenced material came from memory CD4+ T cells from PBMCs. Subset denoted: CD45RA-negative fraction. The clonotype originates from a man in his late teens or twenties in good health. Some clones in this sample may be carry-over from other donors' samples. CDR3 region: CASSGQGYQETQYF. CDR3 DNA: TGTGCCAGCAGCGGACAGGGGTACCAAGAGACCCAGTACTTC.